The 19 T cell receptor beta chains below were found in one sample sequenced in a study of T cell responses to AZD1222 COVID-19 vaccine. Profiling relied on immunoSEQ multiplex PCR, and the TCRdb table lists in-frame clones only, not all of them. The sample holds around 190,000 clones; around 88% are singletons and the top ten take around 10%. This sample comprised peripheral blood, obtained 28 days after the second AZD1222 dose. The receptors were sampled from an adult who received the AZD1222 COVID-19 vaccine.

In its sample, this clone was seen once. The V call is TRBV6-1, the J call TRBJ2-3; the D gene is possibly TRBD2 (6 bases). Germline V gene data show CDR1 as MNHNS and CDR2 as SASEGT. CDR3 size: 14 residues. V gave up 2 bases and J gave up 3 bases, with 9 bases separating them. CDR3 residues: CASSEIAETDTQYF. The CDR3 DNA reads as TGTGCCAGCAGTGAAATAGCGGAGACAGATACGCAGTATTTT.

The rearrangement uses TRBV6-2 or TRBV6-3 and TRBJ2-2; 15 nucleotides line up with TRBD2. This CDR3 is built from 18 residues. Germline V lookup: CDR1 MNHEY, CDR2 SVGEGT. V shed 4 bases, J shed 6 bases, and the junction held 9 bases outside the gene matches. The CDR3 nucleotides read TGTGCCAGCAGTTGGGGACTAGCGGGGGGACAAAGCCCCGGGGAGCTGTTTTTT. As protein: CASSWGLAGGQSPGELFF.

The chain joins TRBV10-1 to TRBJ1-1; 7 nucleotides agree with TRBD1. CDR1 is WNHNN and CDR2 is SYGVQD in the germline V gene (reference sequence). With 4 bases clipped from V and 0 bases from J, the junction kept 5 bases outside the gene matches. The CDR3 runs to 15 residues. In nucleotides, the CDR3 is TGCGCCAGCAGTGCCGTGGGACAGTTGAACACTGAAGCTTTCTTT. Protein sequence: CASSAVGQLNTEAFF.

This chain connects TRBV6-5 to TRBJ1-1; tentatively, D is TRBD1 (5 bases). The CDR3 extends over 15 amino acids. Germline CDR1 and CDR2: MNHEY and SVGAGI. Trimming left V 0 bases short and J 5 bases short, with 13 bases between. DNA of the CDR3: TGTGCCAGCAGTTACTCACGGGGCGGAAGTACTGAAGCTTTCTTT. Its translation is CASSYSRGGSTEAFF.

The V call is TRBV3-1 (or the pseudogene TRBV3-2), the J call TRBJ1-1; D ambiguous. From germline, CDR1 is LGHDT and CDR2 YNNKEL (reference sequence). The V gene lost 1 base and the J gene lost 1 base, with 7 bases spanning the gap. The CDR3 loop spans 14 amino acids. CDR3 sequence: CASSQGEENTEAFF. As DNA, the CDR3 is TGTGCCAGCAGCCAAGGGGAAGAGAACACTGAAGCTTTCTTT.

This chain joins TRBV10-3 and TRBJ1-1, with D possibly matching TRBD1 (5 bases). Germline CDR1 is ENHRY and CDR2 is SYGVKD. Trimming shortened V by 0 bases and J by 6 bases, and 11 bases separated the two germline ends. The CDR3 is 14 residues long. The CDR3 spells CAISESQGASEAFF. CDR3 in DNA: TGTGCCATCAGTGAGTCCCAGGGAGCGTCTGAAGCTTTCTTT.

This chain uses TRBV6-5 with TRBJ1-4, with 7 bases identical to TRBD1. Germline V gives CDR1 MNHEY, CDR2 SVGAGI. This CDR3 region has 14 residues. With V trimmed by 6 bases and J by 7 bases, 8 bases remained unmatched. In nucleotides, the CDR3 is TGTGCCAGCAGCTCGACAGGGTCATCTGAAAAACTGTTTTTT. It specifies CASSSTGSSEKLFF.

V and J are TRBV24-1 and TRBJ1-3; no firm D call. Trimming took 9 bases from V and 0 from J, leaving 20 bases between them. This CDR3 has 17 amino acids. In germline, CDR1 is KGHDR, CDR2 SFDVKD. The DNA of the CDR3 is TGTGCCACCCCCCTCGGGGTAGGGTATTACTCTGGAAACACCATATATTTT. It translates to CATPLGVGYYSGNTIYF.

The chain joins TRBV7-9 to TRBJ1-2; no firm D call. The ends were cut back, 7 bases at V and 0 bases at J, with 12 bases in the middle. CDR1 is SEHNR and CDR2 is FQNEAQ in the germline V gene (reference sequence). The CDR3 consists of 14 residues. CDR3 coding DNA: TGTGCCAGCAACCCGAGGGAGGCTAACTATGGCTACACCTTC. Its protein is CASNPREANYGYTF.

This rearrangement joins TRBV19 to TRBJ1-1; tentative D call: TRBD1 (6 bases). This CDR3 has 13 amino acids. The germline V and J ends were trimmed by 2 bases and 6 bases, with 10 bases remaining between them. CDR1 is LNHDA, CDR2 SQIVND, per germline (reference sequence). CDR3 sequence reads: CASSITGIAEAFF. As DNA, the CDR3 is TGTGCCAGTAGTATAACAGGGATTGCTGAAGCTTTCTTT.

The rearrangement joins TRBV11-2 to TRBJ1-1, with D perhaps matching TRBD1 (5 bases). CDR3 size: 13 residues. Germline loops: CDR1 SGHAT, CDR2 FQNNGV. The germline V and J ends were trimmed by 3 bases and 11 bases, with 16 bases remaining between them. The CDR3 loop reads CASSLRQSYRAFF. As DNA, the CDR3 is TGTGCCAGCAGCTTGAGACAGAGCTATAGGGCTTTCTTT.

This chain joins TRBV30 and TRBJ2-3; no reliable D call. The CDR3 contains 15 residues. V gave up 0 bases and J gave up 1 base, with 11 bases separating them. CDR1 and CDR2 from the germline V gene are GTSNPN and SVGIG (reference sequence). The chain's CDR3 is CAWSVSLGRTDTQYF. In nucleotides, the CDR3 is TGTGCCTGGAGTGTCTCTTTAGGGCGCACAGATACGCAGTATTTT.

DNA of the CDR3: TGTGCCAGCTCATCGAGACAGGATCTGAACACTGAAGCTTTCTTT. Residues: CASSSRQDLNTEAFF. The genes are TRBV18 and TRBJ1-1, with D tentatively TRBD1 (6 bases). In germline, CDR1 is KGHSH, CDR2 LQKENI. CDR3 size: 15 residues. Deletions cut 5 bases from V and 0 bases from J, with 13 bases between.

The chain combines TRBV30 with TRBJ1-2, with D possibly matching TRBD1 (5 bases). Germline V lookup: CDR1 GTSNPN, CDR2 SVGIG (reference sequence). This CDR3 is 14 amino acids long. Trimming took 4 bases from V and 4 from J, leaving 16 bases between them. The CDR3, as DNA: TGTGCCTGGACCTGGGGGGTTTGGGGCTATGGCTACACCTTC. This gives the protein CAWTWGVWGYGYTF.

This chain joins TRBV11-2 and TRBJ1-1, with unresolved D. From germline, CDR1 is SGHAT and CDR2 FQNNGV. The CDR3 is made up of 14 amino acids. V shed 7 bases and J shed 1 base, with 13 bases lying between them. This chain's CDR3 is CASTLFGENTEAFF. CDR3 DNA sequence: TGTGCCAGCACCCTATTCGGGGAGAACACTGAAGCTTTCTTT.

The chain carries TRBV6-5 and TRBJ2-3; D call uncertain. The CDR3 has 14 residues. Germline values: CDR1 MNHEY, CDR2 SVGAGI. Trimming stripped 2 bases from V and 3 bases from J, with 9 bases between. The CDR3 reads CASSYRRPTDTQYF. Here the CDR3 DNA reads TGTGCCAGCAGTTACAGGCGGCCGACAGATACGCAGTATTTT.

The chain is built from TRBV9 and TRBJ1-4; TRBD1 matches at 11 bases. Per germline, CDR1 SGDLS and CDR2 YYNGEE. V trimming: 4 bases; J trimming: 8 bases; junction bases outside the gene matches: 7. This CDR3 is 15 amino acids long. Written as DNA, the CDR3 is TGTGCCAGCAGCTTAGGGACAGGGGGAGCCGAAAAACTGTTTTTT. Protein sequence: CASSLGTGGAEKLFF.

V is TRBV12-3 or TRBV12-4 and J is TRBJ2-7; possibly TRBD2 for D (7 bases). The CDR3 sequence is 13 residues long. The V and J ends lost 3 bases and 7 bases respectively, with 13 bases between them. The DNA of the CDR3 is TGTGCCAGCAGTTTTCTGGCGGGGGCTGAGCAGTACTTC. Protein: CASSFLAGAEQYF.

The chain employs TRBV30 and TRBJ1-1, with a tentative D call TRBD1 (5 bases). The V and J ends lost 4 bases and 0 bases respectively, with 6 bases between them. Germline CDR1 and CDR2: GTSNPN and SVGIG (reference sequence). This CDR3 has 12 amino acids. The CDR3 spells CAWTGLNTEAFF. CDR3 in DNA: TGTGCCTGGACAGGGCTGAACACTGAAGCTTTCTTT.